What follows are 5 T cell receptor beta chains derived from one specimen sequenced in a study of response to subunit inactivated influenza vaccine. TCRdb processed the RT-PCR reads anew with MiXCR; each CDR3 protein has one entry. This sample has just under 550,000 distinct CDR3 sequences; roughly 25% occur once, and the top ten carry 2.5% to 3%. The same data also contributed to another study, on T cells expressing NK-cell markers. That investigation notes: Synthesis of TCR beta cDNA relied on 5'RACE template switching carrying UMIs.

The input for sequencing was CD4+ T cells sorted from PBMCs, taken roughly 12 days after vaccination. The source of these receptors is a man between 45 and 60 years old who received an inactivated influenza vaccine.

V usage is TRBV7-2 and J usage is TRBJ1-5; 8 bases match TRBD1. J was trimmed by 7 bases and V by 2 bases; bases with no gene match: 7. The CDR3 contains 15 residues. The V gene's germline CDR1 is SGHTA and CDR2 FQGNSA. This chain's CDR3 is CASSLLWQGAQPQHF. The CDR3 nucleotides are TGTGCCAGCAGCTTACTCTGGCAGGGGGCCCAGCCCCAGCATTTT. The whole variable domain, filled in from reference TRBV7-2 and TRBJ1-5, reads GAGVSQSPSNKVTEKGKDVELRCDPISGHTALYWYRQSLGQGLEFLIYFQGNSAPDKSGLPSDRFSAERTGGSVSTLTIQRTQQEDSAVYLCASSLLWQGAQPQHFGDGTRLSIL.

In DNA form, the CDR3 reads TGTGCCAGCAGCAGAACAGGGGGTAACACTGAAGCTTTCTTT. It yields the protein CASSRTGGNTEAFF. The chain uses TRBV12-3 or TRBV12-4 and TRBJ1-1; 8 bases are a match to TRBD1. Trimming at V came to 6 bases and at J to 2 bases, leaving 5 bases not matched to a gene. The CDR3 runs to 14 residues.

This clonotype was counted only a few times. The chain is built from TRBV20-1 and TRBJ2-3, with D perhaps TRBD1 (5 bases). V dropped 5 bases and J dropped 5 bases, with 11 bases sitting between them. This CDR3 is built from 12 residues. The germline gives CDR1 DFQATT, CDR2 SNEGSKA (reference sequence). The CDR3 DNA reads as TGCAGTGCTTATCCCAGGGAAGATACGCAGTATTTT. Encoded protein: CSAYPREDTQYF.

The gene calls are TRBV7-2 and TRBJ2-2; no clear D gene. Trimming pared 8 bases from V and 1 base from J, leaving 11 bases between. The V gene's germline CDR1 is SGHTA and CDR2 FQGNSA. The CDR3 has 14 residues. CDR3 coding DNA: TGTGCCAGCCGCCCCCAGCAGAACACCGGGGAGCTGTTTTTT. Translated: CASRPQQNTGELFF.

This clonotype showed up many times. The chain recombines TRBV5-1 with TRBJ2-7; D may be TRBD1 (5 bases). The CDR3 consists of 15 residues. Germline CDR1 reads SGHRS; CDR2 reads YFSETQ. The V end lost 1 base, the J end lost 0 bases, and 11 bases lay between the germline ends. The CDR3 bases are TGCGCCAGCAGCTTGAGGCAGGGTGGCTCCTACGAGCAGTACTTC. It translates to CASSLRQGGSYEQYF.